The rows below give T cell receptor beta chains drawn from one sample of a study of shared clonotypes between healthy human individuals. Profiling relied on immunoSEQ multiplex PCR, and the TCRdb table lists in-frame clones only, not all of them. The sample yields 550,000 to 750,000 clones, around 95% seen once. Sequenced: naive CD8+ T cells sorted from blood. These receptors were taken from a woman in her twenties or thirties in good health. CDR3s include the opening cysteine and the closing phenylalanine or tryptophan. A D gene is named only where the DNA matches it firmly. Some rows have no size entry. The others give once, few or many, or a class for an expanded clone.

.	TRBV5-4	.	TRBJ2-7	CASSLEGPPYEQYF	TGTGCCAGCAGCTTGGAAGGGCCTCCCTACGAGCAGTACTTC
.	TRBV5-4	.	TRBJ2-4	CASSLVDNSRIQYF	TGTGCCAGCAGCTTGGTGGACAACTCTAGAATTCAGTACTTC
.	TRBV14	.	TRBJ2-7	CASSQVLGPYDEQYF	TGTGCCAGCAGCCAAGTATTAGGACCCTATGACGAGCAGTACTTC
.	TRBV5-4	.	TRBJ1-1	CASSLGGLEAFF	TGTGCCAGCAGCTTGGGTGGGTTAGAAGCTTTCTTT
TRBD1	TRBV29-1	.	TRBJ2-1	CSVEEGTGGSLSYNEQFF	TGCAGCGTTGAAGAAGGGACAGGGGGCTCCCTCTCCTACAATGAGCAGTTCTTC
.	TRBV15	.	TRBJ1-1	CATSRVIGNTEAFF	TGTGCCACCAGCAGAGTTATAGGGAACACTGAAGCTTTCTTT
TRBD2	TRBV7-8	.	TRBJ2-2	CASSPVLAGGPDTGELFF	TGTGCCAGCAGCCCCGTCCTAGCGGGAGGCCCAGACACCGGGGAGCTGTTTTTT
TRBD2	TRBV7-2	.	TRBJ2-3	CASSLGLAGSTDTQYF	TGTGCCAGCAGCTTAGGGCTAGCGGGTAGCACAGATACGCAGTATTTT
TRBD1	TRBV7-9	.	TRBJ2-7	CASSWGQGDTYEQYF	TGTGCCAGCAGCTGGGGACAGGGGGACACCTACGAGCAGTACTTC
.	TRBV7-9	.	TRBJ2-7	CASSEQGIEQYF	TGTGCCAGCAGCGAACAGGGTATCGAGCAGTACTTC
.	TRBV5-1	.	TRBJ2-3	CASSLENRADTQYF	TGCGCCAGCAGCTTGGAAAACAGGGCAGATACGCAGTATTTT
.	TRBV13	once	TRBJ2-2	CAAAPSRLSGELFF	TGTGCCGCAGCGCCTAGCCGGTTGTCCGGGGAGCTGTTTTTT
TRBD2	TRBV4-2	.	TRBJ2-2	CASSHTLAGGPGGELFF	TGTGCCAGCAGCCACACACTAGCGGGAGGGCCAGGCGGGGAGCTGTTTTTT
.	TRBV28	.	TRBJ2-1	CASSRDYHEQFF	TGTGCCAGCAGTCGAGACTACCATGAGCAGTTCTTC
.	TRBV2	.	TRBJ2-2	CASTNRLAATGELFF	TGTGCCAGCACCAACAGGCTAGCTGCCACCGGGGAGCTGTTTTTT
TRBD2	TRBV27	.	TRBJ2-7	CASSSRGEQYF	TGTGCCAGCAGTTCGCGGGGGGAGCAGTACTTC
.	TRBV27	.	TRBJ2-7	CASMVTYEQYF	TGTGCCAGCATGGTGACCTACGAGCAGTACTTC
.	TRBV5-4	.	TRBJ2-1	CASSSAWGNEQFF	TGTGCCAGCAGCTCGGCGTGGGGCAATGAGCAGTTCTTC
TRBD1	TRBV27	.	TRBJ1-2	CASSLSAGTGGGIGYGYTF	TGTGCCAGCAGTTTATCGGCCGGGACAGGGGGCGGTATCGGCTATGGCTACACCTTC
.	TRBV11-2	.	TRBJ2-7	CASSPQGLAREQYF	TGTGCCAGCAGCCCCCAGGGGCTCGCTCGCGAGCAGTACTTC
.	TRBV5-6	.	TRBJ2-5	CASSHGVYREETQYF	TGTGCCAGCAGCCATGGGGTGTACAGGGAAGAGACCCAGTACTTC
.	TRBV28	.	TRBJ1-1	CASSFGRNTEAFF	TGTGCCAGCAGTTTCGGCAGGAACACTGAAGCTTTCTTT
.	TRBV29-1	.	TRBJ2-1	CSVDSYNEQFF	TGCAGCGTTGACTCCTACAATGAGCAGTTCTTC
.	TRBV29-1	.	TRBJ2-7	CSGDTRSYEQYF	TGCAGCGGGGACACCCGCTCCTACGAGCAGTACTTC
TRBD2	TRBV29-1	once	TRBJ2-7	CSVEVRLAGGEQYF	TGCAGCGTTGAAGTGAGACTAGCGGGAGGCGAGCAGTACTTC
TRBD1	TRBV2	.	TRBJ1-1	CASSEFRQGTEAFF	TGTGCCAGCAGTGAATTCAGACAGGGAACTGAAGCTTTCTTT
TRBD1	TRBV7-8	.	TRBJ1-4	CASTRTGPNEKLFF	TGTGCCAGCACCAGGACAGGCCCTAATGAAAAACTGTTTTTT
TRBD1	TRBV18	.	TRBJ2-7	CASSQTGGPEQYF	TGTGCCAGCTCACAGACAGGGGGCCCCGAGCAGTACTTC
.	TRBV5-1	few	TRBJ1-1	CASSLGGYPTEAFF	TGCGCCAGCAGCTTGGGAGGGTATCCCACTGAAGCTTTCTTT
TRBD1	TRBV28	.	TRBJ1-3	CASSLIGQGVGNTIYF	TGTGCCAGCAGTTTAATAGGGCAGGGGGTCGGAAACACCATATATTTT
.	TRBV27	.	TRBJ2-7	CASSFRADSYEQYF	TGTGCCAGCAGTTTCCGGGCCGACTCTTACGAGCAGTACTTC
.	TRBV27	.	TRBJ1-5	CASRRVGSNQPQHF	TGTGCCAGCAGGCGGGTAGGGAGCAATCAGCCCCAGCATTTT
TRBD1	TRBV5-6	once	TRBJ2-1	CASSQRQGNYNEQFF	TGTGCCAGCAGCCAAAGACAGGGGAACTACAATGAGCAGTTCTTC
.	TRBV28	.	TRBJ2-1	CASRGPKGGNEQFF	TGTGCCAGCAGAGGACCCAAAGGTGGAAATGAGCAGTTCTTC
.	TRBV9	.	TRBJ2-3	CASSGMGDTQYF	TGTGCCAGCAGCGGCATGGGAGATACGCAGTATTTT
TRBD2	TRBV7-9	.	TRBJ2-7	CASSYLAGDSYEQYF	TGTGCCAGCAGCTATCTAGCGGGAGACTCCTACGAGCAGTACTTC
TRBD2	TRBV5-4	.	TRBJ2-1	CASRVGAGESYNEQFF	TGTGCCAGCAGGGTCGGAGCGGGAGAATCCTACAATGAGCAGTTCTTC
.	TRBV30	.	TRBJ1-5	CAWAEQGSLYQPQHF	TGTGCCTGGGCGGAACAGGGTTCGCTTTATCAGCCCCAGCATTTT
.	TRBV28	.	TRBJ1-2	CASSFLTANYGYTF	TGTGCCAGCAGTTTCCTCACGGCGAACTATGGCTACACCTTC
.	TRBV28	.	TRBJ1-2	CASFNGGGDGYTF	TGTGCCAGCTTCAATGGGGGCGGGGATGGCTACACCTTC